This TCR beta chain was retrieved from a study of T cell repertoires in cytomegalovirus infection. This clonotype was detected only a few times. Germline V lookup: CDR1 LNHNV, CDR2 YYDKDF (reference sequence). The CDR3 extends over 14 amino acids. V was trimmed by 0 bases and J by 7 bases, leaving 10 bases between them. From the reads, TCRdb called clonotypes with MiXCR, one entry per CDR3 protein. The sample yields some 400,000 distinct CDR3 sequences, around 18% seen once. V is TRBV15 and J is TRBJ2-1, with D perhaps TRBD1 (6 bases). Sequenced sample: PBMCs. The receptor was isolated from a human donor in good health (CMV status not recorded). Some clones in this sample may be carry-over from other donors' samples. The CDR3 coding sequence is TGTGCCACCAGCAGAGATAACAGGGAGAATGAGCAGTTCTTC. It yields the protein CATSRDNRENEQFF.